Listed here are 20 T cell receptor beta chains from one sample, sequenced in a study of blood T cells in healthy people across ages (dated by TCRdb to about 2015). Receptors were amplified or captured by 5' RACE. TCRdb shows the sequencer as Illumina HiSeq 2500. The second PCR ran for about 6 to 11 cycles and used a J-beta primer mix along with a sample-barcoded 5' primer. The raw public data were reprocessed by TCRdb itself: fastp quality trimming at Q25, MiXCR clonotype calling, in-frame beta chains only. Entries that share a CDR3 protein sequence are merged under the most common genes and DNA. The sample table holds hundreds of thousands of distinct CDR3 sequences, of which around 43% were seen once. The biggest ten clones account for 30% of the sample. Material for sequencing was blood. These receptors all come from an elderly man in good health.

This clonotype was picked up many times. The chain employs TRBV6-6 and TRBJ2-4; D is unresolved. The CDR3 totals 12 residues. CDR1 is MNHNY and CDR2 is SVGAGI in the germline V gene (reference sequence). V shed 7 bases and J shed 5 bases, with 9 bases lying between them. CDR3 residues: CASTATENIQYF. DNA of the CDR3: TGTGCCAGCACGGCGACCGAAAACATTCAGTACTTC.

The table lists this clonotype with a few counts. The V call is TRBV6-2 or TRBV6-3, the J call TRBJ2-3; D tentatively reads TRBD1 or TRBD2 (5 bases each). Germline-derived CDR1 and CDR2 are MNHEY and SVGEGT. The V gene lost 0 bases and the J gene lost 2 bases, with 18 bases spanning the gap. This CDR3 comprises 18 residues. CDR3 nucleotides: TGTGCCAGCAGTTACTCGGACATAGCGAGTGGGGCCACAGATACGCAGTATTTT. Protein product: CASSYSDIASGATDTQYF.

The chain employs TRBV20-1 and TRBJ2-1; D gene uncertain. The V gene's germline CDR1 is DFQATT and CDR2 SNEGSKA (reference sequence). This CDR3 comprises 14 residues. V was pared by 1 base and J by 9 bases, with 16 bases between. The CDR3 reads CSARVGSPRGEQFF. In nucleotides, the CDR3 is TGCAGTGCTAGAGTTGGATCCCCAAGAGGTGAGCAGTTCTTC.

Notes on this clonotype: A junction boundary mismatches the germline segment, possibly from a read error. V is TRBV7-2 and J is TRBJ2-2; D not resolved. Germline V gene sequence: CDR1 SGHTA, CDR2 FQGNSA. This CDR3 has 13 residues. CDR3 protein: CAGSTTPTGELFF. The DNA of the CDR3 is TGTGCCGGCAGCACCACTCCGACCGGGGAGCTGTTTTTT.

The rearrangement joins TRBV6-5 to TRBJ2-7, with 11 bases matching TRBD1. From germline, CDR1 is MNHEY and CDR2 SVGAGI. Germline trimming cut 6 bases from V and 7 bases from J; bases unmatched to any gene: 11. The CDR3 is 15 amino acids. CDR3 sequence (DNA): TGTGCCAGCAGACGGGGGACAGGGGGTAGGAATGAGCAGTACTTC. This sequence encodes CASRRGTGGRNEQYF.

This clonotype was found once. The V gene is TRBV10-1, the J gene TRBJ2-5, with TRBD2 as a possible D gene (6 bases). This CDR3 comprises 17 residues. Trimming took off 4 bases at V and 5 bases at J, with 23 bases between the two ends. Germline assignment: CDR1 WNHNN and CDR2 SYGVQD (reference sequence). As DNA, the CDR3 is TGCGCCAGCAGTGGCGGCGGGGTCGACGGCAGGGTTGAGACCCAGTACTTC. Its protein product is CASSGGGVDGRVETQYF.

This rearrangement joins TRBV29-1 to TRBJ1-4, with D tentatively TRBD1 (5 bases). The CDR3 is 13 residues long. The germline V gene has CDR1 SQVTM and CDR2 ANQGSEA. V gave up 4 bases and J gave up 4 bases, with 10 bases separating them. The CDR3, as DNA: TGCAGCGTTGGGAGGGGCTTTAATGAAAAACTGTTTTTT. It specifies CSVGRGFNEKLFF.

This clonotype was seen more than once but under ten times. The chain recombines TRBV3-1 with TRBJ2-6, with 11 bases fitting TRBD2. Germline V gives CDR1 LGHDT, CDR2 YNNKEL (reference sequence). This CDR3 contains 16 residues. V dropped 7 bases and J dropped 2; count of bases not matched to a gene: 4. The CDR3 coding sequence is TGTGCCAGCACGCCGGGACTAGCGGCTGGGGCCAACGTCCTGACTTTC. The encoded protein is CASTPGLAAGANVLTF.

The J gene is TRBJ2-2, the V gene TRBV7-2, with 8 bases fitting TRBD1. This CDR3 region has 14 residues. CDR1 SGHTA and CDR2 FQGNSA come from the germline V gene. V lost 10 bases and J lost 1; bases outside the gene matches: 5. The CDR3 nucleotides read TGTGCCACGCGGGACAGGAAGAACACCGGGGAGCTGTTTTTT. This codes for CATRDRKNTGELFF.

This chain connects TRBV6-5 to TRBJ2-7; TRBD2 matches at 8 bases. Germline CDR1 MNHEY, CDR2 SVGAGI. V was pared by 2 bases and J by 0 bases, with 9 bases of the junction left unmatched. The CDR3 totals 17 residues. The chain's CDR3 is CASSYRDGLAGSYEQYF. CDR3 nucleotide sequence: TGTGCCAGCAGTTACCGGGACGGTCTAGCGGGCTCCTACGAGCAGTACTTC.

This clonotype has just a few counts. This chain connects TRBV7-6 to TRBJ2-1; 12 bases match TRBD1. CDR1 and CDR2 (germline): SGHVS, FNYEAQ. This CDR3 has 14 residues. V lost 4 bases and J lost 10; bases outside the gene matches: 5. The CDR3 sequence is CASSSGGQGAEQFF. In DNA form, the CDR3 reads TGTGCCAGCAGCTCAGGGGGACAGGGGGCAGAGCAGTTCTTC. The variable domain in full, completed from reference TRBV7-6 and TRBJ2-1, reads GAGVSQSPRYKVTKRGQDVALRCDPISGHVSLYWYRQALGQGPEFLTYFNYEAQQDKSGLPNDRFSAERPEGSISTLTIQRTEQRDSAMYRCASSSGGQGAEQFFGPGTRLTVL.

A word on this clonotype: Since a much larger clone is just one base distant, this may be a read error. The chain links TRBV29-1 to TRBJ2-4, with TRBD2 matching 7 bases. The J call may be mistaken, given a closer DNA end match to TRBJ2-7. The CDR3 contains 15 residues. Germline V gene lookup returns CDR1 SQVTM and CDR2 ANQGSEA. In DNA, the CDR3 is TGCAGCGCCCAAGCGCTGGGACTATTTTTATACGAGCAGTACTTC. It encodes CSAQALGLFLYEQYF.

A few counts support this clonotype. This chain connects TRBV27 to TRBJ2-3; D ambiguous. V lost 6 bases and J 6 bases, leaving 16 bases between the germline ends. CDR3 length: 14 amino acids. From germline, CDR1 is MNHEY and CDR2 SMNVEV (reference sequence). Written as DNA, the CDR3 is TGTGCCAGCAGAAGGAATGGGGAAGGTGATACGCAGTATTTT. Translation gives CASRRNGEGDTQYF.

In this sample, this clonotype turned up a few times. V and J are TRBV20-1 and TRBJ2-4; 11 bases map to TRBD2. With V trimmed by 1 base and J by 1 base, 9 bases remained unmatched. CDR1 DFQATT and CDR2 SNEGSKA come from the germline V gene (reference sequence). The CDR3 length is 18 residues. This CDR3 reads CSARVPDSGGAAKNIQYF. In DNA form, the CDR3 reads TGCAGTGCTAGAGTCCCCGATAGCGGGGGGGCGGCCAAAAACATTCAGTACTTC.

The V and J genes are TRBV19 and TRBJ2-2; TRBD2 might be the D (6 bases). V gave up 5 bases and J gave up 1 base, with 14 bases separating them. Germline-derived CDR1 and CDR2 are LNHDA and SQIVND (reference sequence). The CDR3 is made up of 16 amino acids. CDR3 in amino acids: CASSPSGTQNTGELFF. The CDR3 DNA follows: TGTGCCAGTAGTCCCTCCGGGACTCAGAACACCGGGGAGCTGTTTTTT. Variable domain in full (rest from reference TRBV19 and TRBJ2-2): DGGITQSPKYLFRKEGQNVTLSCEQNLNHDAMYWYRQDPGQGLRLIYYSQIVNDFQKGDIAEGYSVSREKKESFPLTVTSAQKNPTAFYLCASSPSGTQNTGELFFGEGSRLTVL.

The chain joins TRBV29-1 to TRBJ2-1; 10 positions agree with TRBD1. The germline V gene has CDR1 SQVTM and CDR2 ANQGSEA. The CDR3 is made up of 13 amino acids. V lost 6 bases to trimming and J lost 9 bases; unmatched junction nucleotides: 8. CDR3 protein: CSVRQGAGSEQFF. In DNA form, the CDR3 reads TGCAGCGTCCGACAGGGGGCGGGTAGTGAGCAGTTCTTC.

The J gene is TRBJ2-3, the V gene TRBV15; no firm D call. V was trimmed by 1 base and J by 2 bases, leaving 10 bases between them. Germline-derived CDR1 and CDR2 are LNHNV and YYDKDF (reference sequence). The CDR3 runs 15 residues. CDR3 in DNA: TGTGCCACCAGCAGAGGCGGCCAGGACACAGATACGCAGTATTTT. Protein sequence: CATSRGGQDTDTQYF.

The sample holds a few counts of this clonotype. V is TRBV24-1 and J is TRBJ1-2, with 7 bases identical to TRBD1. The CDR3 length is 12 residues. J was trimmed by 7 bases and V by 7 bases; bases with no gene match: 5. CDR1 and CDR2 (germline): KGHDR, SFDVKD. The DNA for the CDR3 is TGTGCCACCAGGGACAGGATGGGTGGCTACACCTTC. This encodes CATRDRMGGYTF.

V and J are TRBV28 and TRBJ2-4; the match to TRBD1 covers 8 bases. This CDR3 comprises 16 residues. Germline CDR1 is MDHEN and CDR2 is SYDVKM. The trim removed 6 bases at V and 0 bases at J, leaving 7 bases unmatched. CDR3 loop: CASSQTGAGAKNIQYF. In DNA form, the CDR3 reads TGTGCCAGCAGCCAGACAGGGGCCGGAGCCAAAAACATTCAGTACTTC.

Written as DNA, the CDR3 is TGTGCCAGCAGCGTTCGGCCGGGACAGGATATTCCGCCTGCTAATTCACCCCTCCACTTT. The encoded protein is CASSVRPGQDIPPANSPLHF. This chain joins TRBV7-8 and TRBJ1-6; 8 bases are shared with TRBD1. J gave up 6 bases and V 5 bases, and 21 bases lay outside the gene matches. Germline CDR1 is SGHVS and CDR2 is FQNEAQ. The CDR3 length is 20 residues.